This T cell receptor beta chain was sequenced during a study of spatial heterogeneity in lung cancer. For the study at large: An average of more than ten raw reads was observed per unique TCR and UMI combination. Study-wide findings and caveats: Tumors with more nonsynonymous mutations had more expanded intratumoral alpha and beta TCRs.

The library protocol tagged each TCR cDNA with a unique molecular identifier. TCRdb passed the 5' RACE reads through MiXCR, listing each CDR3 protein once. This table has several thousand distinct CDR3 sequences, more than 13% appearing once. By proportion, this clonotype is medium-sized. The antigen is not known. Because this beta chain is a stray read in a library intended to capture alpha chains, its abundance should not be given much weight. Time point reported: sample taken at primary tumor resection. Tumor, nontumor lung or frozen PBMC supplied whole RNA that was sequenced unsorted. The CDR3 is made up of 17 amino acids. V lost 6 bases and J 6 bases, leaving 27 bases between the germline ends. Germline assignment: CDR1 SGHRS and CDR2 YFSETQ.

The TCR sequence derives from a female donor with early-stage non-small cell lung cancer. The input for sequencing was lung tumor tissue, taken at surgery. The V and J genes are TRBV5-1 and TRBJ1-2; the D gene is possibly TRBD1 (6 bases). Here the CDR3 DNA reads TGCGCCAGCACTTCTGCCCAGACAGGACGTGTATTTGATGGCTACACCTTC. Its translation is CASTSAQTGRVFDGYTF.